This is a list of T cell receptor beta chains from one sample in a study of PD-1 blockade in classical Hodgkin lymphoma. Assay used: immunoSEQ multiplex PCR; TCRdb lists only in-frame clones, some missing. The sample carries around 18,000 clones, approximately 77% recorded once. The specimen comprised CD4+ T cells from blood, sampled before the fourth cycle of nivolumab. Every receptor here comes from a human donor with classical Hodgkin lymphoma. The CDR3 runs from the conserved cysteine through the conserved F or W. D genes are given only for firm matches. Size is stated for part of the rows, as once, few or many counts, or as a class when the clone is expanded.

J gene | D gene | V gene | clone size | CDR3 protein | CDR3 DNA
TRBJ1-5 | TRBD1 | TRBV2 | . | CASSFTGVQKNQPQHF | TGTGCCAGCAGTTTCACAGGGGTCCAGAAGAATCAGCCCCAGCATTTT
TRBJ1-2 | . | TRBV13 | once | CASSLGHHRDTYGYTF | TGTGCCAGCAGCTTGGGTCATCACAGGGATACCTATGGCTACACCTTC
TRBJ1-2 | . | TRBV6-5 | . | CASSYRAGDGYTF | TGTGCCAGCAGTTACCGGGCGGGAGATGGCTACACCTTC
TRBJ2-7 | . | TRBV7-9 | . | CASSLGDGEIYEQYF | TGTGCCAGCAGCTTAGGCGATGGGGAGATCTACGAGCAGTACTTC
TRBJ1-6 | . | TRBV7-2 | few | CASSLGAGFYNSPLHF | TGTGCCAGCAGCTTAGGAGCAGGCTTCTATAATTCACCCCTCCACTTT
TRBJ2-6 | . | TRBV27 | . | CASSPHLSPNVLTF | TGTGCCAGCAGTCCCCATCTTTCCCCCAACGTCCTGACTTTC
TRBJ2-6 | . | TRBV11-2 | . | CASSSLHPDGHSGANVLTF | TGTGCCAGCAGCTCTCTACATCCGGACGGCCACTCTGGGGCCAACGTCCTGACTTTC
TRBJ2-5 | TRBD2 | TRBV30 | . | CAWSVGTSGSPYQETQYF | TGTGCCTGGAGTGTGGGGACTAGCGGGAGTCCCTACCAAGAGACCCAGTACTTC
TRBJ1-5 | . | TRBV6-5 | . | CASSYSGGSQPQHF | TGTGCCAGCAGTTACTCTGGTGGGTCGCAGCCCCAGCATTTT
TRBJ2-3 | . | TRBV28 | . | CASSFPRVRSTDTQYF | TGTGCCAGCAGTTTCCCCCGTGTACGGAGCACAGATACGCAGTATTTT
TRBJ2-1 | . | TRBV6-5 | . | CASSYQKPPSYNEQFF | TGTGCCAGCAGTTACCAAAAACCCCCCTCCTACAATGAGCAGTTCTTC
TRBJ2-5 | TRBD1 | TRBV4-3 | . | CASSQEPTGGAKTQYF | TGCGCCAGCAGCCAAGAGCCGACAGGGGGAGCGAAGACCCAGTACTTC
TRBJ1-6 | TRBD1 | TRBV5-1 | . | CASSLVQGAANSPLHF | TGCGCCAGCAGCTTGGTGCAGGGGGCTGCTAATTCACCCCTCCACTTT
TRBJ2-5 | . | TRBV10-3 | . | CAISAIKGETQYF | TGTGCCATCAGTGCTATAAAAGGGGAGACCCAGTACTTC
TRBJ2-5 | TRBD1 | TRBV5-6 | . | CASSRPGQGAETQYF | TGTGCCAGCAGCCGACCGGGACAGGGGGCAGAGACCCAGTACTTC
TRBJ1-1 | . | TRBV15 | . | CATSRDPNTEAFF | TGTGCCACCAGCAGAGATCCGAACACTGAAGCTTTCTTT
TRBJ2-3 | . | TRBV5-4 | . | CASSGQGRDTQYF | TGTGCCAGCAGCGGGCAGGGGCGAGATACGCAGTATTTT
TRBJ2-1 | . | TRBV5-6 | . | CASSLRRASYNEQFF | TGTGCCAGCAGCTTGCGCAGGGCGTCCTACAATGAGCAGTTCTTC
TRBJ2-1 | . | TRBV11-3 | . | CASSSEGGSEQFF | TGTGCCAGCAGCTCCGAGGGGGGCAGTGAGCAGTTCTTC
TRBJ2-5 | . | TRBV9 | . | CASSVRQGRETQYF | TGTGCCAGCAGCGTGCGGCAGGGCCGAGAGACCCAGTACTTC
TRBJ2-2 | TRBD1 | TRBV19 | . | CASSNIGTGTGLGGELFF | TGTGCCAGTAGCAATATCGGTACCGGGACAGGGTTGGGCGGGGAGCTGTTTTTT
TRBJ1-2 | . | TRBV7-9 | . | CASSQYGYTF | TGTGCCAGCAGCCAATATGGCTACACCTTC
TRBJ2-3 | . | TRBV19 | once | CASSIGVAPPDTQYF | TGTGCCAGTAGTATAGGAGTAGCACCCCCAGATACGCAGTATTTT
TRBJ2-1 | . | TRBV28 | . | CASRPWAGNEQFF | TGTGCCAGCAGACCTTGGGCGGGGAATGAGCAGTTCTTC
TRBJ2-1 | TRBD1 | TRBV4-1 | . | CASSQADRTLTISYNEQFF | TGCGCCAGCAGCCAAGCGGACAGGACGCTTACTATCTCCTACAATGAGCAGTTCTTC
TRBJ2-2 | . | TRBV11-2 | . | CASSSVGAGSYGELFF | TGTGCCAGCAGCTCGGTCGGTGCAGGGTCTTACGGGGAGCTGTTTTTT
TRBJ1-2 | . | TRBV7-2 | . | CASSRPVTMGYTF | TGTGCCAGCAGCCGCCCCGTTACTATGGGATACACCTTC
TRBJ2-3 | TRBD2 | TRBV9 | few | CASSVAGLGTDTQYF | TGTGCCAGCAGCGTAGCGGGACTAGGCACAGATACGCAGTATTTT
TRBJ2-7 | TRBD1 | TRBV5-5 | . | CASSPRDREKLTDEQYF | TGTGCCAGCAGCCCCAGGGACAGGGAAAAACTGACCGACGAGCAGTACTTC
TRBJ1-2 | . | TRBV7-2 | once | CASSATFTYGYTF | TGTGCCAGCAGCGCCACATTCACCTATGGCTACACCTTC
TRBJ1-1 | . | TRBV5-1 | . | CASSLDWGAGAFF | TGCGCCAGCAGCTTGGACTGGGGGGCTGGGGCTTTCTTT
TRBJ1-1 | . | TRBV7-2 | . | CASSLDIKNTEAFF | TGTGCCAGCAGCTTAGATATCAAGAACACTGAAGCTTTCTTT
TRBJ1-2 | . | TRBV10-3 | . | CAISEWDPNQGNYGYTF | TGTGCCATCAGTGAGTGGGACCCGAACCAGGGGAACTATGGCTACACCTTC
TRBJ1-2 | . | TRBV14 | . | CASSPAFYYGYTF | TGTGCCAGCAGCCCGGCCTTTTACTATGGCTACACCTTC
TRBJ2-1 | TRBD2 | TRBV2 | . | CASSVSSGDNEQFF | TGTGCCAGCAGTGTTTCTAGCGGGGACAATGAGCAGTTCTTC
TRBJ1-5 | . | TRBV4-2 | . | CASSQMDRNQPQHF | TGTGCCAGCAGCCAAATGGACCGAAATCAGCCCCAGCATTTT
TRBJ1-4 | . | TRBV5-6 | . | CASSLLRGNEKLFF | TGTGCCAGCAGCTTGTTGCGGGGGAATGAAAAACTGTTTTTT
TRBJ2-3 | . | TRBV27 | . | CASSLERGGGSDTQYF | TGTGCCAGCAGTTTAGAGAGGGGAGGGGGTTCAGATACGCAGTATTTT
TRBJ1-1 | . | TRBV28 | . | CASSPRLVMNTEAFF | TGTGCCAGCAGCCCCAGGTTGGTGATGAACACTGAAGCTTTCTTT
TRBJ1-6 | TRBD1 | TRBV7-2 | few | CASNLFTGGSSPLHF | TGTGCCAGCAACCTTTTTACAGGGGGCAGTTCACCCCTCCACTTT
TRBJ2-2 | . | TRBV10-3 | . | CAISARDYTGELFF | TGTGCCATCAGTGCACGGGATTACACCGGGGAGCTGTTTTTT
TRBJ2-5 | TRBD2 | TRBV9 | once | CASSRDGGARETQYF | TGTGCCAGCAGCCGTGACGGGGGGGCCCGGGAGACCCAGTACTTC
TRBJ2-5 | . | TRBV6-1 | . | CASSIGTGGYF | TGTGCCAGCAGCATAGGGACCGGGGGGTACTTC
TRBJ2-1 | . | TRBV11-2 | . | CASSLEGTDNEQFF | TGTGCCAGCAGCTTAGAAGGCACAGACAATGAGCAGTTCTTC
TRBJ2-5 | TRBD2 | TRBV9 | . | CASSARLAGGPETQYF | TGTGCCAGCAGCGCTCGACTAGCGGGGGGGCCTGAGACCCAGTACTTC
TRBJ2-5 | TRBD1 | TRBV5-1 | . | CASSSRTGIPQYF | TGCGCCAGCAGCTCTCGGACAGGGATACCCCAGTACTTC
TRBJ2-1 | TRBD2 | TRBV12-5 | . | CASGTTGLVRNEQFF | TGTGCTAGTGGCACCACGGGACTAGTGAGAAATGAGCAGTTCTTC
TRBJ1-5 | . | TRBV7-8 | . | CASSPRTALWPQHF | TGTGCCAGCAGCCCTAGGACGGCCCTGTGGCCCCAGCATTTT